These 29 T cell receptor beta chains originate from one sample sequenced in a study of response to subunit inactivated influenza vaccine. TCRdb recomputed calls from the RT-PCR reads with MiXCR, one row per CDR3 protein. The sample shows more than 450,000 distinct CDR3 sequences, around 10% of them seen only once. These same records also appear under a second study, on T cells expressing NK-cell markers. That investigation notes: UMIs were included in TCR beta cDNA generated by 5'RACE template switching.

Sample: PBMCs from blood, taken on the day of vaccination. The receptors come from a man aged 50 to 60 who received an inactivated influenza vaccine.

The V gene is TRBV29-1, the J gene TRBJ2-7, with 12 bases matching TRBD2. This CDR3 is built from 12 residues. The ends lost 7 bases at V and 6 bases at J; junction bases unmatched: 4. Germline values: CDR1 SQVTM, CDR2 ANQGSEA. The CDR3 region has the DNA TGCAGCGCAGCTAGCGGGAGGGCCGAGCAGTACTTC. This gives the protein CSAASGRAEQYF.

This clonotype was counted a few times. The chain has TRBV20-1 and TRBJ2-4, with no clear D. The CDR3 spans 13 residues. Germline V CDR1 and CDR2: DFQATT, SNEGSKA (reference sequence). V was clipped by 5 bases and J by 1 base, with 9 bases between them. The CDR3 is CSADGLAKNIQYF. DNA of the CDR3: TGCAGTGCTGACGGGCTGGCCAAAAACATTCAGTACTTC.

As DNA, the CDR3 is TGTGCCAGCAGTGAAGTCAGGGACCAAGAGACCCAGTACTTC. This sequence encodes CASSEVRDQETQYF. V and J are TRBV25-1 and TRBJ2-5; possible D gene TRBD1, 5 bases. Germline CDR1 MGHDK, CDR2 SYGVNS. V was shortened by 2 bases and J by 0 bases, with 7 bases between the two germline ends. The CDR3 totals 14 residues.

This clonotype was found a few times. This chain links TRBV12-3 or TRBV12-4 with TRBJ2-7, with 8 bases lining up with TRBD1. V shed 8 bases, J shed 4 bases, and the junction held 10 bases outside the gene matches. CDR3 length: 14 amino acids. The CDR3 DNA reads as TGTGCCAGCTTGAGGGCAGGGGGCCGGTACGAGCAGTACTTC. Its protein product is CASLRAGGRYEQYF.

This clonotype was counted a few times. The V call is TRBV12-3 or TRBV12-4, the J call TRBJ2-2; D not certain. Trimming stripped 5 bases from V and 4 bases from J, with 11 bases between. This CDR3 has 14 residues. CDR3 coding DNA: TGTGCCAGCAGTCCCGAGACAATCACCGGGGAGCTGTTTTTT. Amino acids: CASSPETITGELFF.

CDR3 sequence reads: CATSTLPKETQYF. DNA of the CDR3: TGTGCCACCAGCACTTTGCCGAAAGAGACCCAGTACTTC. The chain links TRBV15 to TRBJ2-5, with D unresolved. Germline CDR1 reads LNHNV; CDR2 reads YYDKDF (reference sequence). The CDR3 totals 13 residues. V lost 4 bases and J lost 3, with 9 bases in between.

This clonotype was picked up a small number of times. The chain has TRBV19 and TRBJ1-2; D gene uncertain. The CDR3 spans 15 residues. Germline CDR1 reads LNHDA; CDR2 reads SQIVND (reference sequence). V was clipped by 4 bases and J by 3 bases, with 15 bases between them. The CDR3 loop reads CASSRIIGRDYGYTF. Here the CDR3 DNA reads TGTGCCAGTAGTAGAATCATCGGGCGCGACTATGGCTACACCTTC.

This clonotype was observed a few times. The chain joins TRBV5-1 to TRBJ2-2; D remains unclear. V lost 1 base to trimming and J lost 5 bases, with 6 bases between them. The germline V gene has CDR1 SGHRS and CDR2 YFSETQ. This CDR3 has 13 amino acids. CDR3 amino acids: CASSLSWTGELFF. CDR3 DNA: TGCGCCAGCAGCTTGTCGTGGACCGGGGAGCTGTTTTTT. The complete variable domain, with remaining parts taken from reference TRBV5-1 and TRBJ2-2, reads KAGVTQTPRYLIKTRGQQVTLSCSPISGHRSVSWYQQTPGQGLQFLFEYFSETQRNKGNFPGRFSGRQFSNSRSEMNVSTLELGDSALYLCASSLSWTGELFFGEGSRLTVL.

This clonotype was seen a few times. The J gene is TRBJ2-3, the V gene TRBV9, with a tentative D call TRBD2 (5 bases). The V end lost 1 base, the J end lost 1 base, and 19 bases lay between the germline ends. The CDR3 is made up of 18 amino acids. CDR1 and CDR2 from the germline V gene are SGDLS and YYNGEE. CDR3 nucleotides: TGTGCCAGCAGCGTATCTCCCCCGAGCGGAAGAGGCACAGATACGCAGTATTTT. Amino acid sequence: CASSVSPPSGRGTDTQYF.

This clonotype was found a few times. The chain recombines TRBV20-1 with TRBJ1-1; the D gene is possibly TRBD1 (5 bases). The CDR3 totals 14 residues. V lost 7 bases and J lost 0, with 15 bases in between. The V gene's germline CDR1 is DFQATT and CDR2 SNEGSKA (reference sequence). The CDR3 protein is CSGRWGGMNTEAFF. The CDR3 nucleotides read TGCAGTGGAAGGTGGGGGGGGATGAACACTGAAGCTTTCTTT.

This clonotype was detected a few times. The chain links TRBV29-1 to TRBJ2-1; TRBD1 matches at 7 bases. V lost 0 bases, J lost 4 bases, and 9 bases stayed unmatched. Per the germline V gene, CDR1 is SQVTM and CDR2 is ANQGSEA. CDR3 length equals 16 residues. The CDR3 loop reads CSVEDVVRGPYNEQFF. The CDR3 bases are TGCAGCGTTGAAGATGTAGTAAGGGGGCCGTACAATGAGCAGTTCTTC.

This clonotype was counted only a few times. V usage is TRBV7-8 and J usage is TRBJ1-6; D is uncertain. Germline lookup yields CDR1 SGHVS and CDR2 FQNEAQ. The CDR3 spans 15 residues. V gave up 2 bases and J gave up 4 bases, with 9 bases separating them. The CDR3 is CASSLPALYNSPLHF. CDR3 nucleotides: TGTGCCAGCAGCTTACCGGCCCTGTATAATTCACCCCTCCACTTT.

A few counts support this clonotype. V is TRBV25-1 and J is TRBJ1-2; 7 nucleotides agree with TRBD1. Looked up from germline, CDR1 is MGHDK and CDR2 is SYGVNS. This CDR3 has 15 residues. V lost 6 bases and J lost 0; bases outside the gene matches: 7. CDR3 amino acids: CASRQQGPANYGYTF. CDR3 DNA: TGTGCCAGCAGACAACAGGGGCCGGCTAACTATGGCTACACCTTC.

The rearrangement uses TRBV28 and TRBJ1-6, with 7 bases aligning to TRBD1. V trimming: 7 bases; J trimming: 8 bases; junction bases outside the gene matches: 2. CDR1 is MDHEN and CDR2 is SYDVKM in the germline V gene. This CDR3 has 12 residues. The DNA of the CDR3 is TGTGCCAGCATAGGGGGCCATTCACCCCTCCACTTT. It translates to CASIGGHSPLHF.

In this sample, this clonotype turned up once. V and J are TRBV5-1 and TRBJ2-1; the D gene is possibly TRBD1 (6 bases). The V gene lost 4 bases and the J gene lost 2 bases, with 13 bases spanning the gap. Germline assignment: CDR1 SGHRS and CDR2 YFSETQ. The CDR3 has 15 amino acids. CDR3 sequence reads: CASSAGTPTYNEQFF. The CDR3 region has the DNA TGCGCCAGCAGCGCCGGGACACCAACCTACAATGAGCAGTTCTTC. The full variable domain, rest sourced from reference TRBV5-1 and TRBJ2-1, is KAGVTQTPRYLIKTRGQQVTLSCSPISGHRSVSWYQQTPGQGLQFLFEYFSETQRNKGNFPGRFSGRQFSNSRSEMNVSTLELGDSALYLCASSAGTPTYNEQFFGPGTRLTVL.

This chain connects TRBV4-1 to TRBJ2-1; 15 positions match TRBD2. V lost 1 base to trimming and J lost 9 bases; unmatched junction nucleotides: 13. This CDR3 contains 19 residues. The germline gives CDR1 MGHRA, CDR2 YSYEKL. The CDR3 is CASSQAGLAGGPSIIEQFF. In DNA, the CDR3 is TGCGCCAGCAGCCAAGCGGGACTAGCGGGAGGACCATCAATTATTGAGCAGTTCTTC.

The sample holds a few counts of this clonotype. The chain uses TRBV7-9 and TRBJ2-7; 7 bases are a match to TRBD1. Looked up from germline, CDR1 is SEHNR and CDR2 is FQNEAQ (reference sequence). CDR3 size: 14 residues. Trimming cost V 3 bases and J 2 bases; bases outside gene matches: 4. The CDR3 region is CASSLIGGTYEQYF. The CDR3 DNA is TGTGCCAGCAGCTTGATAGGGGGCACCTACGAGCAGTACTTC.

A few counts support this clonotype. The chain couples TRBV18 to TRBJ2-7; D not certain. Looked up from germline, CDR1 is KGHSH and CDR2 is LQKENI. V was trimmed by 0 bases and J by 7 bases, leaving 16 bases between them. This CDR3 comprises 15 residues. Here the CDR3 DNA reads TGTGCCAGCTCACCACCAAGTCTTCCCATGGGGGAGCAGTACTTC. This codes for CASSPPSLPMGEQYF.

The chain uses TRBV4-2 and TRBJ1-1; 11 positions agree with TRBD1. Trimming took 1 base from V and 7 from J; bases not matched to a gene: 5. This CDR3 has 15 residues. Germline CDR1 LGHNA, CDR2 YNFKEQ. Written as DNA, the CDR3 is TGTGCCAGCAGCCAAGGGGACAGGGGGTCTAATGAAGCTTTCTTT. Amino acid sequence: CASSQGDRGSNEAFF.

The sample holds a few counts of this clonotype. J is TRBJ2-1 and V is TRBV7-2; D unresolved. Germline V CDR1 and CDR2: SGHTA, FQGNSA. The V gene lost 1 base and the J gene lost 0 bases, with 10 bases spanning the gap. This CDR3 comprises 16 residues. CDR3 DNA: TGTGCCAGCAGCTTAGAACACTCGAGCTCCTACAATGAGCAGTTCTTC. It codes for CASSLEHSSSYNEQFF. Full variable domain (remainder filled in from reference TRBV7-2 and TRBJ2-1): GAGVSQSPSNKVTEKGKDVELRCDPISGHTALYWYRQSLGQGLEFLIYFQGNSAPDKSGLPSDRFSAERTGGSVSTLTIQRTQQEDSAVYLCASSLEHSSSYNEQFFGPGTRLTVL.

This clonotype occurred a few times. The J gene is TRBJ2-1, the V gene TRBV7-9; possibly TRBD1 for D (6 bases). Trimming cost V 3 bases and J 7 bases, with 7 bases left between them. In germline, CDR1 is SEHNR, CDR2 FQNEAQ (reference sequence). The CDR3 consists of 12 residues. The DNA of the CDR3 is TGTGCCAGCAGCTTCGGACAGAATGAGCAGTTCTTC. Protein sequence: CASSFGQNEQFF. The full variable domain, with the rest looked up from reference TRBV7-9 and TRBJ2-1, is DTGVSQNPRHKITKRGQNVTFRCDPISEHNRLYWYRQTLGQGPEFLTYFQNEAQLEKSRLLSDRFSAERPKGSFSTLEIQRTEQGDSAMYLCASSFGQNEQFFGPGTRLTVL.

This chain links TRBV9 with TRBJ2-2, with D unresolved. The CDR3 runs to 13 residues. V was shortened by 0 bases and J by 6 bases, with 6 bases between the two germline ends. Germline V lookup: CDR1 SGDLS, CDR2 YYNGEE. The CDR3 nucleotides read TGTGCCAGCAGCGTAGAGCGATCCGGGGAGCTGTTTTTT. It yields the protein CASSVERSGELFF.

This clonotype occurred many times. The chain has TRBV27 and TRBJ2-1; 16 nucleotides line up with TRBD2. The trim removed 6 bases at V and 7 bases at J, leaving 12 bases unmatched. This CDR3 has 18 residues. Germline CDR1 and CDR2: MNHEY and SMNVEV (reference sequence). The CDR3 coding sequence is TGTGCCAGCAGAGAGTCCGGGACTAGCGGGAGGGCGGGGAATGAGCAGTTCTTC. Translation gives CASRESGTSGRAGNEQFF.

There are many counts of this clonotype. Compared with germline, one end of the junction differs, possibly owing to a read error. The V call is TRBV27, the J call TRBJ2-7; the D is unclear. CDR3 length: 9 residues. Germline-derived CDR1 and CDR2 are MNHEY and SMNVEV (reference sequence). CDR3 amino acids: CARDVEVPF. The CDR3 DNA reads TGTGCCAGGGACGTAGAGGTCCCCTTC.

This clonotype was picked up many times. The chain couples TRBV24-1 to TRBJ2-2; D possibly corresponds to TRBD1 (6 bases). Germline lookup yields CDR1 KGHDR and CDR2 SFDVKD. The V gene lost 3 bases and the J gene lost 5 bases, with 12 bases spanning the gap. The CDR3 has 15 amino acids. CDR3 sequence reads: CATSDGTWGTGELFF. CDR3 DNA: TGTGCCACCAGTGATGGGACATGGGGGACCGGGGAGCTGTTTTTT.

This clonotype came up a few times. The chain couples TRBV5-1 to TRBJ2-7, with D maybe TRBD2 (5 bases). V was cut by 0 bases and J by 3 bases, with 13 bases left in between. This CDR3 is 15 amino acids long. The V gene's germline CDR1 is SGHRS and CDR2 YFSETQ. The CDR3 sequence is CASSLEPAVYYEQYF. CDR3 nucleotide sequence: TGCGCCAGCAGCTTGGAGCCAGCGGTTTACTACGAGCAGTACTTC.

CDR3 loop: CASSNQGLRSYEQYF. The CDR3 DNA sequence: TGTGCCAGCAGTAACCAGGGACTTAGGAGCTACGAGCAGTACTTC. V gene TRBV27 combines with J gene TRBJ2-7; the D gene is possibly TRBD2 (6 bases). There are 15 residues in the CDR3. Germline V gives CDR1 MNHEY, CDR2 SMNVEV (reference sequence). Trimming pared 5 bases from V and 3 bases from J, leaving 17 bases between.

This clonotype was detected only a few times. An end of the junction differs from the germline gene, which may be a read error. Here the CDR3 DNA reads TGTGCCAGCAGTTTTCCTGGACAGGGCTCCCACGAGCAGTACTTC. As protein: CASSFPGQGSHEQYF. The chain recombines TRBV12-3 or TRBV12-4 with TRBJ2-7; 8 positions match TRBD1. There are 15 residues in the CDR3.

The rearrangement links TRBV7-2 to TRBJ2-3, with D perhaps TRBD2 (6 bases). Trimming shortened V by 2 bases and J by 1 base, and 10 bases separated the two germline ends. The CDR3 is 15 amino acids. CDR1 is SGHTA and CDR2 is FQGNSA in the germline V gene. Here the CDR3 DNA reads TGTGCCAGCAGCTTATTATCTAGCGGCACAGATACGCAGTATTTT. Translated, it gives CASSLLSSGTDTQYF.